Following are 29 T cell receptor beta chains from one sample sequenced in a study of blood T cell repertoires in COVID-19. Sequenced by immunoSEQ multiplex PCR; TCRdb stores in-frame clones only, minus some. The data show 150,000 to 200,000 clones, around 82% seen once. The sequenced sample was peripheral blood. The source of these receptors is a woman aged 40 to 49 with COVID-19, enrolled during active disease.

V gene TRBV4-1 combines with J gene TRBJ2-2, with 11 nucleotides matching TRBD2. The CDR3 length is 16 residues. CDR1 is MGHRA, CDR2 YSYEKL, per germline. Losses at the gene ends were 1 base for V and 3 bases for J; bases not matched to a gene: 1. The chain's CDR3 is CASSQGGLADTGELFF. The DNA for the CDR3 is TGCGCCAGCAGCCAAGGGGGACTAGCGGACACCGGGGAGCTGTTTTTT.

This clone was observed a few times. This chain connects TRBV6-1 to TRBJ2-2; TRBD2 might be the D (6 bases). Germline CDR1 and CDR2: MNHNS and SASEGT. The CDR3 consists of 14 residues. Trimming cost V 3 bases and J 3 bases, with 8 bases left between them. CDR3 sequence reads: CASSEGLYTGELFF. The CDR3 nucleotides read TGTGCCAGCAGTGAGGGACTTTACACCGGGGAGCTGTTTTTT.

The V call is TRBV19, the J call TRBJ1-5; D gene uncertain. CDR3 length: 12 residues. Trimming removed 1 base from V and 10 bases from J, with 8 bases in between. The germline V gene has CDR1 LNHDA and CDR2 SQIVND (reference sequence). This CDR3 reads CASSIGGSPQHF. CDR3 sequence (DNA): TGTGCCAGTAGTATAGGAGGCAGCCCCCAGCATTTT. Drawing the rest from reference TRBV19 and TRBJ1-5, the complete variable domain is DGGITQSPKYLFRKEGQNVTLSCEQNLNHDAMYWYRQDPGQGLRLIYYSQIVNDFQKGDIAEGYSVSREKKESFPLTVTSAQKNPTAFYLCASSIGGSPQHFGDGTRLSIL.

This clone has only one observation. J is TRBJ1-2 and V is TRBV2, with 7 positions matching TRBD1. The CDR3 spans 14 residues. CDR1 SNHLY and CDR2 FYNNEI come from the germline V gene. Losses at the gene ends were 1 base for V and 2 bases for J; bases not matched to a gene: 1. This CDR3 is CASSEETGNYGYTF. CDR3 in DNA: TGTGCCAGCAGTGAAGAGACAGGGAACTATGGCTACACCTTC.

The V call is TRBV11-2, the J call TRBJ1-6, with D perhaps TRBD1 (5 bases). The CDR3 totals 18 residues. V was trimmed by 4 bases and J by 0 bases, leaving 16 bases between them. Germline V gives CDR1 SGHAT, CDR2 FQNNGV. This chain's CDR3 is CASSSRMGGSSYNSPLHF. CDR3 nucleotide sequence: TGTGCCAGCAGCTCTCGAATGGGGGGGAGCTCCTATAATTCACCCCTCCACTTT.

This clone has only a few counts. V is TRBV18 and J is TRBJ1-5; tentative D call: TRBD1 (5 bases). Trimming shortened V by 2 bases and J by 4 bases, and 15 bases separated the two germline ends. CDR1 KGHSH and CDR2 LQKENI come from the germline V gene. This CDR3 has 16 amino acids. The CDR3 nucleotides are TGTGCCAGCTCACCAACATCGGCCGGGGGGAATCAGCCCCAGCATTTT. Residues: CASSPTSAGGNQPQHF.

The genes are TRBV6-5 and TRBJ2-3; 15 positions match TRBD2. V lost 6 bases and J lost 10; bases outside the gene matches: 5. There are 14 residues in the CDR3. CDR1 and CDR2 (germline): MNHEY, SVGAGI. Written as DNA, the CDR3 is TGTGCCAGCAGCGGGACTAGCGGGAGGTGGGCGCAGTATTTT. Encoded protein: CASSGTSGRWAQYF.

The chain recombines TRBV2 with TRBJ2-7; D call uncertain. Germline V lookup: CDR1 SNHLY, CDR2 FYNNEI. Between the trimmed V and J ends, which lost 3 bases and 4 bases, there was a span of 7 bases. This CDR3 is built from 12 residues. Written as DNA, the CDR3 is TGTGCCAGCAGTGAGTCCGGGTACGAGCAGTACTTC. Translation gives CASSESGYEQYF.

The chain carries TRBV12-3 or TRBV12-4 and TRBJ2-3, with D uncertain. The germline V and J ends were trimmed by 7 bases and 0 bases, with 8 bases remaining between them. This CDR3 contains 13 residues. The CDR3 sequence: CASTPPSTDTQYF. CDR3 in DNA: TGTGCCAGCACCCCCCCGAGCACAGATACGCAGTATTTT.

This clone has just one count. The V and J genes are TRBV28 and TRBJ2-7; D gene unclear. The V and J ends lost 3 bases and 3 bases respectively, with 3 bases between them. This CDR3 comprises 11 residues. The germline CDR1 and CDR2 sequences are MDHEN and SYDVKM. In DNA, the CDR3 is TGTGCCAGCAGTTTCCGCTACGAGCAGTACTTC. As protein: CASSFRYEQYF.

This clone was observed a few times. The rearrangement uses TRBV5-4 and TRBJ2-3, with D tentatively TRBD1 (5 bases). Germline V gene lookup returns CDR1 SGHNT and CDR2 YYREEE (reference sequence). The CDR3 consists of 14 residues. Trimming removed 0 bases from V and 5 bases from J, with 10 bases in between. This chain's CDR3 is CASSLGGLRDTQYF. Written as DNA, the CDR3 is TGTGCCAGCAGCTTGGGGGGCCTTAGAGATACGCAGTATTTT. The full variable domain, with the rest looked up from reference TRBV5-4 and TRBJ2-3, is ETGVTQSPTHLIKTRGQQVTLRCSSQSGHNTVSWYQQALGQGPQFIFQYYREEENGRGNFPPRFSGLQFPNYSSELNVNALELDDSALYLCASSLGGLRDTQYFGPGTRLTVL.

The CDR3 loop is CASSDLGTWAEAFF. Here the CDR3 DNA reads TGCGCCAGCAGTGATCTCGGGACATGGGCTGAAGCTTTCTTT. The chain is built from TRBV10-2 and TRBJ1-1, with D perhaps TRBD1 (6 bases). CDR3 length equals 14 residues. Germline V gene sequence: CDR1 WSHSY, CDR2 SAAADI. Trimming removed 3 bases at V and 6 bases at J, with 14 bases between.

The chain couples TRBV19 to TRBJ1-1; weak D call: TRBD1 (6 bases). CDR3 size: 14 residues. In germline, CDR1 is LNHDA, CDR2 SQIVND (reference sequence). The ends were cut back, 9 bases at V and 2 bases at J, with 16 bases in the middle. The CDR3: CASPGGRGNTEAFF. The DNA for the CDR3 is TGTGCCAGCCCCGGCGGCAGGGGTAACACTGAAGCTTTCTTT.

The chain has TRBV11-2 and TRBJ2-2, with D perhaps TRBD1 (6 bases). The CDR3 has 15 amino acids. Trimming left V 3 bases short and J 3 bases short, with 11 bases between. Germline CDR1 and CDR2: SGHAT and FQNNGV. The CDR3 sequence is CASSLYRADTGELFF. CDR3 in DNA: TGTGCCAGCAGCTTGTACAGGGCGGACACCGGGGAGCTGTTTTTT. Complete variable domain (other parts from reference TRBV11-2 and TRBJ2-2): EAGVAQSPRYKIIEKRQSVAFWCNPISGHATLYWYQQILGQGPKLLIQFQNNGVVDDSQLPKDRFSAERLKGVDSTLKIQPAKLEDSAVYLCASSLYRADTGELFFGEGSRLTVL.

The rearrangement uses TRBV3-1 (or the pseudogene TRBV3-2) and TRBJ1-6; no clear D gene. V lost 4 bases and J lost 0, with 10 bases in between. The CDR3 is made up of 16 amino acids. Germline CDR1 is LGHDT and CDR2 is YNNKEL (reference sequence). DNA of the CDR3: TGTGCCAGCAGCCCTCGGAGGAGCTCCTATAATTCACCCCTCCACTTT. This encodes CASSPRRSSYNSPLHF.

This clone was recorded only once. The gene calls are TRBV12-3 or TRBV12-4 and TRBJ1-2, with TRBD1 identical over 9 bases. The CDR3 runs 13 residues. V lost 5 bases to trimming and J lost 6 bases; unmatched junction nucleotides: 4. As DNA, the CDR3 is TGTGCCAGCAGTACTACAGGGGGCCATGGCTACACCTTC. Protein sequence: CASSTTGGHGYTF.

The chain recombines TRBV2 with TRBJ2-7; the D is unclear. The CDR3 spans 13 residues. V was clipped by 9 bases and J by 4 bases, with 16 bases between them. CDR1 SNHLY and CDR2 FYNNEI come from the germline V gene. CDR3 protein: CASASGTEYEQYF. The CDR3 DNA is TGTGCCAGTGCTAGTGGTACCGAGTACGAGCAGTACTTC.

The genes are TRBV10-2 and TRBJ2-1, with TRBD2 matching 15 bases. The CDR3 is 19 amino acids. Germline CDR1 reads WSHSY; CDR2 reads SAAADI. V shed 7 bases and J 3 bases; nucleotides not matched to a gene: 13. The CDR3, as DNA: TGCGCCAGCATTACCCCCCTCGGGACTAGCGGGAGGAGCTACAATGAGCAGTTCTTC. Its protein is CASITPLGTSGRSYNEQFF.

This rearrangement joins TRBV27 to TRBJ2-7, with D tentatively TRBD1 (6 bases). V lost 6 bases and J lost 1, with 10 bases in between. Germline CDR1 reads MNHEY; CDR2 reads SMNVEV (reference sequence). The CDR3 sequence is 13 residues long. The CDR3 sequence is CASSHGQSYEQYF. The CDR3, as DNA: TGTGCCAGCAGCCATGGACAGTCCTACGAGCAGTACTTC.

The chain joins TRBV30 to TRBJ1-1, with 8 positions matching TRBD1. The V and J ends lost 2 bases and 1 base, in that order; junction bases with no gene match: 3. Germline CDR1 and CDR2: GTSNPN and SVGIG (reference sequence). CDR3 length equals 14 residues. The CDR3 loop is CAWSPGTGNTEAFF. For the CDR3, the DNA is TGTGCCTGGAGTCCCGGGACAGGGAACACTGAAGCTTTCTTT.

The chain joins TRBV9 to TRBJ2-3; TRBD2 aligns across 13 bases. The V gene's germline CDR1 is SGDLS and CDR2 YYNGEE. The CDR3 extends over 18 amino acids. V lost 3 bases to trimming and J lost 1 base; unmatched junction nucleotides: 8. The CDR3 nucleotides are TGTGCCAGCAGCGGAACCGGGACTAGCGGGGCCCGCACAGATACGCAGTATTTT. It translates to CASSGTGTSGARTDTQYF.

This clone was counted a few times. The V call is TRBV27, the J call TRBJ2-5; maybe TRBD1 (5 bases). The CDR3 has 12 residues. Per germline, CDR1 MNHEY and CDR2 SMNVEV (reference sequence). V gave up 3 bases and J gave up 4 bases, with 6 bases separating them. The CDR3 nucleotides read TGTGCCAGCAGTTTCGACAGAGAGACCCAGTACTTC. Amino acids: CASSFDRETQYF.

The gene calls are TRBV2 and TRBJ1-6; D not resolved. The CDR3 runs to 15 residues. Deletions cut 7 bases from V and 0 bases from J, with 10 bases between. Per the germline V gene, CDR1 is SNHLY and CDR2 is FYNNEI. CDR3 nucleotide sequence: TGTGCCAGCATAGTTGGGCACTCCTATAATTCACCCCTCCACTTT. Translating it yields CASIVGHSYNSPLHF. Looking up the rest from reference TRBV2 and TRBJ1-6 gives the full variable domain: EPEVTQTPSHQVTQMGQEVILRCVPISNHLYFYWYRQILGQKVEFLVSFYNNEISEKSEIFDDQFSVERPDGSNFTLKIRSTKLEDSAMYFCASIVGHSYNSPLHFGNGTRLTVT.

The J gene is TRBJ2-2, the V gene TRBV28; the match to TRBD1 covers 9 bases. This CDR3 comprises 16 residues. Germline CDR1 is MDHEN and CDR2 is SYDVKM. Trimming at V came to 0 bases and at J to 6 bases, leaving 5 bases not matched to a gene. The chain's CDR3 is CASSLWVTGGSGELFF. CDR3 DNA sequence: TGTGCCAGCAGTTTATGGGTGACAGGGGGGTCCGGGGAGCTGTTTTTT.

This sequence joins TRBV10-3 and TRBJ2-1, with TRBD2 matching over 10 bases. The CDR3 is 16 residues long. CDR1 ENHRY and CDR2 SYGVKD come from the germline V gene. V lost 3 bases and J lost 8; bases outside the gene matches: 10. CDR3 DNA: TGTGCCATCAGTGACCCCGCCTCTAGCGGGAGATATGAGCAGTTCTTC. Encoded protein: CAISDPASSGRYEQFF.

V and J are TRBV2 and TRBJ2-5; D gene unclear. The germline gives CDR1 SNHLY, CDR2 FYNNEI. The CDR3 covers 10 residues. Trimming shortened V by 4 bases and J by 11 bases, and 8 bases separated the two germline ends. The CDR3 loop is CASSGRLQYF. CDR3 sequence (DNA): TGTGCCAGCAGTGGCCGGTTGCAGTACTTC.

The chain is built from TRBV18 and TRBJ2-1; 9 bases agree with TRBD2. V lost 2 bases, J lost 6 bases, and 11 bases stayed unmatched. Germline lookup yields CDR1 KGHSH and CDR2 LQKENI. This CDR3 contains 17 residues. As DNA, the CDR3 is TGTGCCAGCTCACCAAGTGTGACCCTAGCGGGGCTCAATGAGCAGTTCTTC. Translating gives CASSPSVTLAGLNEQFF.

This chain connects TRBV6-1 to TRBJ1-5; D unclear. The V end was cut by 1 base, the J end by 7 bases, with 8 bases between. Germline CDR1 reads MNHNS; CDR2 reads SASEGT. CDR3 length: 13 residues. The CDR3 DNA is TGTGCCAGCAGTGAAGGGCCCGGGCAGCCCCAGCATTTT. It translates to CASSEGPGQPQHF.

This chain joins TRBV7-3 and TRBJ1-6; D unclear. Germline V gene lookup returns CDR1 SGHTA and CDR2 FQGTGA. The CDR3 is made up of 13 amino acids. The V end was cut by 1 base, the J end by 10 bases, with 8 bases between. The CDR3 sequence is CASSLNGRSPLHF. For the CDR3, the DNA is TGTGCCAGCAGCTTAAATGGCAGATCACCCCTCCACTTT.